The 10 T cell receptor beta chains below all came from one sample that was sequenced in a study of cytomegalovirus exposure and HLA in healthy donors. Amplification used 60 Vbeta primers and 13 Jbeta primers. Assay used: immunoSEQ multiplex PCR; TCRdb lists only in-frame clones, some missing. The sample records about 150,000 clones, 66% being singletons. Material for sequencing was PBMCs. These receptors were collected from a woman aged 55-70 years in good health and CMV-seronegative.

This clone was seen a single time. The V gene is TRBV19, the J gene TRBJ2-3; a possible D gene is TRBD2 (7 bases). Germline V CDR1 and CDR2: LNHDA, SQIVND (reference sequence). The CDR3 totals 14 residues. Trimming took 9 bases from V and 1 from J, leaving 14 bases between them. The CDR3: CARRGGRGTDTQYF. The CDR3 DNA reads as TGTGCCAGGAGGGGGGGAAGGGGCACAGATACGCAGTATTTT.

CDR3 DNA: TGTGCCAGCAGCTTTTTACTCGGACAGGGTGATTCCTACGAGCAGTACTTC. This sequence encodes CASSFLLGQGDSYEQYF. This chain connects TRBV5-6 to TRBJ2-7; 8 nucleotides align to TRBD1. The CDR3 is 17 amino acids. Germline loops: CDR1 SGHDT, CDR2 YYEEEE. Trimming at V came to 2 bases and at J to 1 base, leaving 11 bases not matched to a gene.

The J gene is TRBJ2-7, the V gene TRBV28; D may be TRBD1 (6 bases). With 8 bases removed from V and 3 bases from J, the gap between germline ends came to 20 bases. CDR1 and CDR2 (germline): MDHEN, SYDVKM. CDR3 length: 15 residues. In DNA form, the CDR3 reads TGTGCCAGCGGCGACCCCGGCAGGGGTAACTACGAGCAGTACTTC. It encodes CASGDPGRGNYEQYF.

The gene calls are TRBV7-3 and TRBJ2-3; TRBD1 aligns across 8 bases. Germline assignment: CDR1 SGHTA and CDR2 FQGTGA. With 4 bases clipped from V and 6 bases from J, the junction kept 9 bases outside the gene matches. CDR3 length equals 15 residues. CDR3 bases: TGTGCCAGCAGCTCGCGCCACAGGGGGGCGGATACGCAGTATTTT. Its translation: CASSSRHRGADTQYF.

The V gene is TRBV6-1, the J gene TRBJ1-1, with D unresolved. The germline V and J ends were trimmed by 1 base and 5 bases, with 11 bases remaining between them. The CDR3 length is 14 residues. Germline V gene lookup returns CDR1 MNHNS and CDR2 SASEGT. In DNA form, the CDR3 reads TGTGCCAGCAGTGAAGGGCAGGCCAAGACTGAAGCTTTCTTT. Translating it yields CASSEGQAKTEAFF.

This chain links TRBV7-9 with TRBJ2-1; TRBD2 agrees at 11 bases. V was clipped by 7 bases and J by 10 bases; unmatched bases: 12. Per germline, CDR1 SEHNR and CDR2 FQNEAQ (reference sequence). The CDR3 runs to 15 residues. The CDR3 loop reads CASTPISGGEAEQFF. CDR3 coding DNA: TGTGCCAGCACCCCCATTAGCGGGGGGGAGGCCGAGCAGTTCTTC.

The V and J genes are TRBV28 and TRBJ2-2, with 9 bases lining up with TRBD2. Germline CDR1 reads MDHEN; CDR2 reads SYDVKM. CDR3 length: 16 residues. V shed 5 bases, J shed 9 bases, and the junction held 13 bases outside the gene matches. In DNA form, the CDR3 reads TGTGCCAGCAGTCCCCATGCGGGAGGGCCTAGACGGGAGCTGTTTTTT. Translation gives CASSPHAGGPRRELFF. Looking up the rest from reference TRBV28 and TRBJ2-2 gives the full variable domain: DVKVTQSSRYLVKRTGEKVFLECVQDMDHENMFWYRQDPGLGLRLIYFSYDVKMKEKGDIPEGYSVSREKKERFSLILESASTNQTSMYLCASSPHAGGPRRELFFGEGSRLTVL.

This clone was detected only a few times. The V call is TRBV25-1, the J call TRBJ1-2; the match to TRBD1 covers 7 bases. This CDR3 spans 14 amino acids. The V segment lost 1 base and the J segment 6 bases; nucleotides outside the gene matches: 5. Germline values: CDR1 MGHDK, CDR2 SYGVNS. CDR3 in DNA: TGTGCCAGCAGTGAATTCGACAGGGTGAATGGCTACACCTTC. The encoded protein is CASSEFDRVNGYTF.

This clone was observed a few times. The V call is TRBV7-2, the J call TRBJ2-1; weak D call: TRBD2 (5 bases). This CDR3 spans 14 amino acids. V was cut by 1 base and J by 9 bases, with 13 bases left in between. Germline loops: CDR1 SGHTA, CDR2 FQGNSA. The CDR3 sequence: CASSLGSSPREQFF. In DNA, the CDR3 is TGTGCCAGCAGCTTAGGTTCTAGCCCCCGTGAGCAGTTCTTC.

The J gene is TRBJ1-1, the V gene TRBV18; 8 bases line up with TRBD1. Per the germline V gene, CDR1 is KGHSH and CDR2 is LQKENI. The CDR3 loop spans 14 amino acids. The junction had 5 bases not matched to a gene; V was cut back by 5 bases and J by 3 bases. The CDR3 DNA follows: TGTGCCAGCTCATTGCCGGGACAGGACACTGAAGCTTTCTTT. It specifies CASSLPGQDTEAFF.